The 19 T cell receptor beta chains given below trace back to one sample, sequenced in a study of CD4 and CD8 cells across lung adenocarcinoma regions. TCRdb re-derived calls from the PCR reads in MiXCR, one entry per CDR3 protein. There are over 10,000 distinct CDR3 sequences in the sample; less than 70% occur only once, and under 40% lies in the top ten. Sequencing used CD8+ T cells from the margin of a lung tumor. All receptors derive from a female donor with lung adenocarcinoma. The CD4 and CD8 labels of this study may be unreliable.

This chain links TRBV10-1 with TRBJ2-5, with TRBD2 as a possible D gene (6 bases). CDR1 is WNHNN, CDR2 SYGVQD, per germline (reference sequence). Trimming took 11 bases from V and 1 from J, leaving 17 bases between them. The CDR3 spans 14 residues. As DNA, the CDR3 is TGCGCCGGGAGTGGGGTGCGGGGCCAAGAGACCCAGTACTTC. Protein sequence: CAGSGVRGQETQYF.

This clonotype is judged medium-sized. The chain employs TRBV6-1 and TRBJ1-3, with 9 bases lining up with TRBD1. From germline, CDR1 is MNHNS and CDR2 SASEGT. J gave up 0 bases and V 10 bases, and 4 bases lay outside the gene matches. The CDR3 consists of 14 residues. The CDR3 is CATKTGGSGNTIYF. CDR3 nucleotide sequence: TGTGCCACCAAGACAGGGGGCTCTGGAAACACCATATATTTT.

Only one count was recorded for this clonotype. CDR3: CASRGMGATDTQYF. CDR3 nucleotides: TGTGCCAGCCGGGGGATGGGAGCCACAGACACTCAGTACTTC. The genes are TRBV6-1 and TRBJ2-4; TRBD2 might be the D (6 bases). This CDR3 has 14 amino acids. The germline V gene has CDR1 MNHNS and CDR2 SASEGT. Trimming removed 8 bases from V and 12 bases from J, with 23 bases in between.

This clonotype was detected many times. This sequence joins TRBV30 and TRBJ1-4; 9 bases align to TRBD1. Germline V gives CDR1 GTSNPN, CDR2 SVGIG (reference sequence). This CDR3 region has 16 residues. V dropped 2 bases and J dropped 7; count of bases not matched to a gene: 11. The CDR3 here is CAWSPSGTGMGEKLFF. The CDR3 nucleotides read TGTGCCTGGAGTCCCTCCGGGACAGGGATGGGTGAAAAACTGTTTTTT.

This sequence joins TRBV29-1 and TRBJ2-3, with a tentative D call TRBD1 (5 bases). V dropped 7 bases and J dropped 2 bases, with 7 bases sitting between them. CDR1 and CDR2 from the germline V gene are SQVTM and ANQGSEA. There are 11 residues in the CDR3. The CDR3 is CSGQYTDTQYF. Here the CDR3 DNA reads TGCAGCGGACAGTACACAGATACGCAGTATTTT.

As to this clonotype: At one end, the junction sequence differs from germline, possibly due to a read error. The J gene is TRBJ2-4, the V gene TRBV6-1, with a weak D call TRBD1 (7 bases). Per the germline V gene, CDR1 is MNHNS and CDR2 is SASEGT. The CDR3 is 14 residues long. The CDR3 region is CGSRGVRGKNTQYF. The CDR3 nucleotides read TGTGGCAGCAGGGGGGTGAGAGGCAAAAACACGCAGTACTTC.

Relative to its sample, this clonotype is medium-sized (0.01 to 0.1%). V and J are TRBV6-1 and TRBJ2-2, with 12 nucleotides matching TRBD2. The V segment lost 6 bases and the J segment 4 bases; nucleotides outside the gene matches: 3. The CDR3 runs to 15 residues. CDR1 MNHNS and CDR2 SASEGT come from the germline V gene. The CDR3 DNA reads TGTGCCAGCAGGACTAGCGGGGGAGGCACCGGGGAGCTGTTTTTT. Residues: CASRTSGGGTGELFF.

The chain is built from TRBV6-1 and TRBJ2-1; 13 nucleotides line up with TRBD2. The J call may be wrong; the DNA end is better matched by TRBJ2-7. This CDR3 has 15 residues. Germline assignment: CDR1 MNHNS and CDR2 SASEGT. The CDR3 loop is CASSAGLAGVYEQYF. The CDR3 bases are TGTGCCAGCAGTGCCGGACTAGCGGGAGTGTACGAGCAGTACTTC.

Of note for this clonotype: One end of the junction fails to match germline, which may point to a read error. V is TRBV6-1 and J is TRBJ2-4; a possible D gene is TRBD1 (6 bases). This CDR3 contains 15 residues. CDR1 is MNHNS and CDR2 is SASEGT in the germline V gene. In DNA, the CDR3 is TGTGCCGGCGGGCAGGGGCTGTGCGTCAAAGACACTCAGTATTTC. Residues: CAGGQGLCVKDTQYF.

With respect to this clonotype: Relative to the germline gene, one junction end is altered; a read error may explain this. V gene TRBV6-1 combines with J gene TRBJ2-1; D ambiguous. This CDR3 has 14 amino acids. Per the germline V gene, CDR1 is MNHNS and CDR2 is SASEGT. The CDR3: CARSEAWQTYEQFF. The CDR3 DNA follows: TGTGCCCGCAGTGAAGCCTGGCAGACCTACGAGCAGTTCTTC.

The sample holds a few counts of this clonotype. The chain has TRBV10-2 and TRBJ2-1; TRBD2 aligns across 11 bases. This CDR3 comprises 14 residues. Germline lookup yields CDR1 WSHSY and CDR2 SAAADI. The V segment lost 7 bases and the J segment 5 bases; nucleotides outside the gene matches: 4. Written as DNA, the CDR3 is TGCGCCAGCAAGCTAGCGGGGGGAAACAATGAGCAGTTCTTC. Its translation is CASKLAGGNNEQFF.

The chain links TRBV6-5 to TRBJ2-5; D tentatively reads TRBD1 or TRBD2 (6 bases each). The CDR3 length is 15 residues. Germline assignment: CDR1 MNHEY and CDR2 SVGAGI. The CDR3 reads CGRGYGGRGQDTQYF. DNA for the CDR3: TGTGGCAGGGGTTACGGGGGCAGAGGCCAAGATACGCAGTACTTC.

Worth noting for this clonotype: The germline gene is not matched at one end of the junction; a read error may be the cause. CDR3 loop: CASGPLGRPNTDTQYF. The DNA of the CDR3 is TGTGCCAGCGGGCCTCTCGGGCGCCCAAACACAGATACGCAGTACTTT. The chain uses TRBV6-1 and TRBJ2-3; D unclear. This CDR3 is 16 amino acids long. Germline assignment: CDR1 MNHNS and CDR2 SASEGT.

By sample fraction, this clonotype is large. This chain joins TRBV6-1 and TRBJ2-3; TRBD1 matches 10 bases. The germline V gene has CDR1 MNHNS and CDR2 SASEGT. Trimming cost V 6 bases and J 6 bases; bases outside gene matches: 12. CDR3 length: 16 amino acids. DNA of the CDR3: TGTGCCAGCAGGGGGACAGGGGATGAACTTTGGGATACGCAGTATTTT. Translating gives CASRGTGDELWDTQYF.

Here the CDR3 reads CASSYSTQETQYF. The CDR3 DNA sequence: TGTGCCAGCAGTTACTCGACCCAAGAGACCCAGTACTTC. The chain employs TRBV6-5 and TRBJ2-5; D uncertain. The CDR3 contains 13 residues. Per germline, CDR1 MNHEY and CDR2 SVGAGI. Trimming pared 0 bases from V and 1 base from J, leaving 3 bases between.

A remark on this clonotype: The junction shows a germline mismatch at one end, possibly a read error. This chain links TRBV20-1 with TRBJ2-4; 8 nucleotides agree with TRBD2. Germline CDR1 and CDR2: DFQATT and SNEGSKA (reference sequence). The CDR3 loop spans 17 amino acids. This chain's CDR3 is CSAGPGLAGGAKNTQYF. CDR3 coding DNA: TGCAGTGCTGGCCCGGGACTGGCGGGGGGAGCCAAAAATACGCAGTACTTT.

This clonotype was counted at least ten times. The V call is TRBV11-2, the J call TRBJ1-2; D is uncertain. The CDR3 runs to 14 residues. Germline loops: CDR1 SGHAT, CDR2 FQNNGV. Trimming left V 0 bases short and J 0 bases short, with 5 bases between. The CDR3 region is CASSLDRTNYGYTF. The CDR3 bases are TGTGCCAGCAGCTTAGACCGAACTAACTATGGCTACACCTTC.

Judged by abundance, this clonotype is medium-sized. The V and J genes are TRBV6-1 and TRBJ2-5; the D gene is possibly TRBD2 (7 bases). V was shortened by 0 bases and J by 6 bases, with 11 bases between the two germline ends. The CDR3 runs to 14 residues. Germline V lookup: CDR1 MNHNS, CDR2 SASEGT. In DNA form, the CDR3 reads TGTGCCAGCAGTGAAGCAGGGGGGGCACAGACCCAGTACTTC. Its protein product is CASSEAGGAQTQYF.

The chain combines TRBV4-2 with TRBJ2-1, with 8 bases that match TRBD1. This CDR3 comprises 15 residues. In germline, CDR1 is LGHNA, CDR2 YNFKEQ. V lost 4 bases to trimming and J lost 7 bases; unmatched junction nucleotides: 9. CDR3 in DNA: TGTGCCAGCAGCCCAGCCGGACAGGGCACAAATGAGCAGTTCTTC. Its translation: CASSPAGQGTNEQFF.